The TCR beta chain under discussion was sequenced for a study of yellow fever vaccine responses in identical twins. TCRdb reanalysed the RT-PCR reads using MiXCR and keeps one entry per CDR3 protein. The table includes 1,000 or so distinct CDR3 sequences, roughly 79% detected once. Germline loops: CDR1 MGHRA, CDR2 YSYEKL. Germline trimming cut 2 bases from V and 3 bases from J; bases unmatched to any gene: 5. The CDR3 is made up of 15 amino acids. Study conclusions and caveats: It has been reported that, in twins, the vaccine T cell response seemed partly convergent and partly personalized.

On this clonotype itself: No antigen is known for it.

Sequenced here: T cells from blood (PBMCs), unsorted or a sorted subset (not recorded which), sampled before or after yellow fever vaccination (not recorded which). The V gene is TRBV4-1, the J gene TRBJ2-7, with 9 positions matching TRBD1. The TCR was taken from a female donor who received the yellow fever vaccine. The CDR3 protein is CASSQQNRGLYEQYF. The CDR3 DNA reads TGCGCCAGCAGCCAACAAAACAGGGGGCTCTACGAGCAGTACTTC.